The source of this TCR beta chain is a study of regulatory T cells in long-lasting Graves disease. Study findings and constraints: Segments TRBV28, TRBJ1-2 and TRBJ2-5 showed preferential usage in persistent disease.

Arm-PCR of CDR3 regions and iRepertoire HTBI primers were used to build TCR beta libraries. TCRdb itself ran the multiplex PCR reads through MiXCR, one entry per CDR3 protein. The sample has some 500,000 distinct CDR3 sequences; about 16% are singletons. Germline V gene sequence: CDR1 SGHVS, CDR2 FNYEAQ. V was trimmed by 6 bases and J by 4 bases, leaving 12 bases between them. The CDR3 runs 13 residues. This clonotype has just a few counts. The target antigen is unknown. Sample time point: newly diagnosed GD, antithyroid drugs for less than 3 months. The authors made the TCR library using RNA they extracted from PBMCs. Graves' disease diagnosis was established per American Thyroid Association guidelines. In addition, the sample was reused for a study of T cells in Graves' hyperthyroidism and ophthalmopathy.

The chain recombines TRBV7-6 with TRBJ2-5, with unresolved D. The source was peripheral blood mononuclear cells (PBMCs), collected at new diagnosis, from a patient treated with antithyroid drugs. The TCR sequence derives from a woman aged 40 to 65 with Graves disease. The CDR3: CASSLNAAETQYF. The CDR3, as DNA: TGTGCCAGCAGTCTTAATGCGGCAGAGACCCAGTACTTC.